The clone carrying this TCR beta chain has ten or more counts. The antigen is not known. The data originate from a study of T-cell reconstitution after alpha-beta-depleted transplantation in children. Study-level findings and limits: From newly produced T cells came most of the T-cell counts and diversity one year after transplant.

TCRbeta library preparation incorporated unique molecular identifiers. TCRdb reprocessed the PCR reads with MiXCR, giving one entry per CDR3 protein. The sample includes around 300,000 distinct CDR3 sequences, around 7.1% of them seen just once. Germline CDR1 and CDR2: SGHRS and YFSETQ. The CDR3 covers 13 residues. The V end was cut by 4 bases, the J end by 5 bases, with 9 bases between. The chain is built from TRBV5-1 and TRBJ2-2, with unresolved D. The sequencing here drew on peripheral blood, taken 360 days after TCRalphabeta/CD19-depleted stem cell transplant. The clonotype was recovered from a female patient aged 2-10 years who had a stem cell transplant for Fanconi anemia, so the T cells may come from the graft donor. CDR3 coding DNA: TGCGCCAGCAGCATCGGGTGGACCGGGGAGCTGTTTTTT. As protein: CASSIGWTGELFF.